Given below is one T cell receptor beta chain in context. The antigen is unknown. CD8+ and CD4+ T cells from blood underwent TCR beta sequencing. The CD8+ and CD4+ T cells were isolated magnetically using a negative isolation approach, whereas the TEMRA cells were enriched by FACS. Reverse transcription of roughly 0.45 to 1 ug RNA was performed with random hexamers. Across 54 Vbeta and 13 Jbeta, TCR beta CDR3 was amplified with immunoSEQ multiplex PCR. Each CDR3 protein gets one entry after TCRdb re-called the immunoSEQ multiplex PCR reads with MiXCR. The table has about 120,000 distinct CDR3 sequences, just under 95% seen once. The data are from a study of CD8 T cells in Susac syndrome. General study findings and limits: The study recognized that its TCR sequencing and HLA analysis covered a relatively small number of individuals.

The TCR was taken from a human donor with multiple sclerosis. What was sequenced was CD4+ T cells from PBMCs.

This CDR3 is CASSQDPTGASGRTEAFF. The CDR3 DNA is TGCGCCAGCAGCCAAGATCCGACAGGGGCGTCGGGAAGAACTGAAGCTTTCTTT. V is TRBV4-1 and J is TRBJ1-1, with 8 nucleotides matching TRBD1. CDR3 size: 18 residues. J was trimmed by 5 bases and V by 0 bases; bases with no gene match: 14. Germline assignment: CDR1 MGHRA and CDR2 YSYEKL.